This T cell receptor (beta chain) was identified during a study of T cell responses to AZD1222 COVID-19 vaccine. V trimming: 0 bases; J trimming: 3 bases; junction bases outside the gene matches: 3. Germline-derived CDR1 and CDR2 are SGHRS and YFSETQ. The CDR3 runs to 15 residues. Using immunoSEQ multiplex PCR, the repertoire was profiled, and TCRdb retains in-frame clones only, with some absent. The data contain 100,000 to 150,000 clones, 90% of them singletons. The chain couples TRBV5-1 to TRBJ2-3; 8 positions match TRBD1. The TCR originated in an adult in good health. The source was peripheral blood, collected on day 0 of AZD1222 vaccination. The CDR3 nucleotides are TGCGCCAGCAGCTTGGCGCGACAGGGGACAGATACGCAGTATTTT. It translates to CASSLARQGTDTQYF.